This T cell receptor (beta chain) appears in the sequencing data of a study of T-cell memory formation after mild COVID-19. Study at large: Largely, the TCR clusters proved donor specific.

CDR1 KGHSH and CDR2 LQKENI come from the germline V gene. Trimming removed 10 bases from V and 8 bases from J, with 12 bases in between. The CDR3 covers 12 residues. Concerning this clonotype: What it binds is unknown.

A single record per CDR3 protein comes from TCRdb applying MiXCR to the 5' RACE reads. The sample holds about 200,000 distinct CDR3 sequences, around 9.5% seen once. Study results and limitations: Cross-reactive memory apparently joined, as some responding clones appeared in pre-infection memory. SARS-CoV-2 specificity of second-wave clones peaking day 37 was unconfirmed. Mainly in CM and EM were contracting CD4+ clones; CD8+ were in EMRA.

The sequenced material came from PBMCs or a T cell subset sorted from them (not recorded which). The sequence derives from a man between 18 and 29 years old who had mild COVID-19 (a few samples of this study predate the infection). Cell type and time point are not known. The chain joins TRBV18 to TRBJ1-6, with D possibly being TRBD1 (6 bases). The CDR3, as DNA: TGTGCCACCAGGGGTTGGGATTCACCCCTCCACTTT. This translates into CATRGWDSPLHF.